This TCR beta chain was profiled in a study of shared clonotypes between healthy human individuals. Study details: CD4 naive and CD4 memory each took three plates per donor, while CD8 naive took two and CD8 memory one.

There are 14 residues in the CDR3. Per germline, CDR1 MDHEN and CDR2 SYDVKM. With 8 bases clipped from V and 3 bases from J, the junction kept 1 base outside the gene matches. The authors split each subset's genomic DNA evenly across several immunoSEQ plates. Some clones are missing from TCRdb's copy, which holds only in-frame ones; the method was immunoSEQ multiplex PCR. The sample consists of 190,000 or so clones, 85% to 95% of them appearing once. The clonotype originates from a woman aged 25 to 39 in good health. The gene calls are TRBV28 and TRBJ2-2; 12 bases fit TRBD2. Sequences were obtained from naive CD4+ T cells sorted from blood. Subset reported: CD45RA+ positively selected. The CDR3: CASGLAGYTGELFF. As DNA, the CDR3 is TGTGCCAGCGGACTAGCGGGATACACCGGGGAGCTGTTTTTT.